These 11 T cell receptor beta chains share one sample of origin, sequenced in a study of T cell repertoires in cytomegalovirus infection. In TCRdb, the reads were re-called with MiXCR into one record per CDR3 protein. The sample lists around 350,000 distinct CDR3 sequences, around 18% seen once, with 8.7% in the top ten. The sample comprised PBMCs. Receptor source: a human donor in good health (CMV status not recorded). Some clones in this sample may be carry-over from other donors' samples.

This chain links TRBV4-2 with TRBJ2-2; D remains unclear. Germline V lookup: CDR1 LGHNA, CDR2 YNFKEQ. Between the trimmed V and J ends, which lost 4 bases and 6 bases, there was a span of 9 bases. The CDR3 runs 13 residues. The CDR3 reads CASSRTTAGELFF. Here the CDR3 DNA reads TGTGCCAGCAGCCGAACCACAGCCGGGGAGCTGTTTTTT.

This clonotype was recorded at least ten times. The V call is TRBV7-8, the J call TRBJ1-5, with D possibly TRBD1 on 6 matching bases. The CDR3 has 15 residues. Trimming pared 0 bases from V and 5 bases from J, leaving 11 bases between. Germline V gene data show CDR1 as SGHVS and CDR2 as FQNEAQ. The CDR3 sequence is CASSLALKGDQPQHF. CDR3 coding DNA: TGTGCCAGCAGCTTAGCGCTTAAGGGGGATCAGCCCCAGCATTTT.

In its sample, this clonotype was seen a few times. The V and J genes are TRBV6-1 and TRBJ2-3; 8 bases match TRBD1. The CDR3 totals 18 residues. V was pared by 4 bases and J by 1 base, with 13 bases of the junction left unmatched. The germline V gene has CDR1 MNHNS and CDR2 SASEGT. CDR3 DNA sequence: TGTGCCAGCAGTGGAAGGGGGATCCAGGGGGCCCGCACAGATACGCAGTATTTT. Translated: CASSGRGIQGARTDTQYF.

This clonotype was observed a few times. V is TRBV10-3 and J is TRBJ2-3, with D perhaps TRBD2 (6 bases). The CDR3 sequence is 16 residues long. V gave up 10 bases and J gave up 2 bases, with 22 bases separating them. Looked up from germline, CDR1 is ENHRY and CDR2 is SYGVKD. CDR3 bases: TGTGCCACACAGGCGACAGATGCGGGGTACACAGATACGCAGTATTTT. Protein product: CATQATDAGYTDTQYF.

This clonotype came up many times. The chain uses TRBV7-9 and TRBJ2-5, with D tentatively TRBD2 (6 bases). In germline, CDR1 is SEHNR, CDR2 FQNEAQ (reference sequence). The CDR3 covers 15 residues. The V end was cut by 5 bases, the J end by 5 bases, with 18 bases between. CDR3 DNA sequence: TGTGCCAGCAGCCCGCGAAGAGGCGGAGGGGAGACCCAGTACTTC. Protein: CASSPRRGGGETQYF.

V and J are TRBV11-2 and TRBJ2-7, with 7 nucleotides matching TRBD1. Trimming cost V 6 bases and J 7 bases; bases outside gene matches: 9. The CDR3 sequence is 13 residues long. Germline values: CDR1 SGHAT, CDR2 FQNNGV. CDR3 sequence (DNA): TGTGCCAGCAGGATTACAGGGGCTGGGGAGCAGTACTTC. Amino acid sequence: CASRITGAGEQYF.

Comment on this clonotype: This may come from a read error, since a much larger clone is one base off. The chain recombines TRBV7-9 with TRBJ2-1; TRBD1 is a possible D gene (6 bases). This CDR3 has 13 residues. Germline assignment: CDR1 SEHNR and CDR2 FQNEAQ (reference sequence). The DNA for the CDR3 is TGTGCCAGCAGCTTAGCAGGGGGAGCGGAGCATTTCTTC. This translates into CASSLAGGAEHFF.

This clonotype has a count of ten or more. Written as DNA, the CDR3 is TGTGCCAGCAGCTTACCCACACTAGGGGTTGGCTACACCTTC. It specifies CASSLPTLGVGYTF. The chain is built from TRBV7-9 and TRBJ1-2, with D maybe TRBD1 (5 bases). The CDR3 has 14 amino acids. V was trimmed by 2 bases and J by 7 bases, leaving 14 bases between them. Germline assignment: CDR1 SEHNR and CDR2 FQNEAQ (reference sequence).

This clonotype was picked up many times. The rearrangement uses TRBV7-8 and TRBJ1-2; 7 nucleotides agree with TRBD1. The CDR3 spans 17 residues. After removal of 4 bases from V and 2 bases from J, the junction contained 13 bases not matched to a gene. Germline V gene data show CDR1 as SGHVS and CDR2 as FQNEAQ. CDR3 sequence reads: CASSSRNMARGNYGYTF. The CDR3, as DNA: TGTGCCAGCAGCTCCCGGAATATGGCCAGGGGGAACTATGGCTACACCTTC.

This clonotype was seen ten or more times. The chain links TRBV20-1 to TRBJ2-1; 9 nucleotides agree with TRBD2. The CDR3 loop spans 16 amino acids. Germline lookup yields CDR1 DFQATT and CDR2 SNEGSKA (reference sequence). The J segment lost 1 base and the V segment lost 8 bases, leaving 12 bases of the junction unmatched. In nucleotides, the CDR3 is TGCAGTCGCGGCGGCGGGAGGGCCGCTTCCTACAATGAGCAGTTCTTC. Amino acid sequence: CSRGGGRAASYNEQFF.

This clonotype appeared many times. The V and J genes are TRBV7-6 and TRBJ2-1, with D unclear. Germline V gives CDR1 SGHVS, CDR2 FNYEAQ. Trimming shortened V by 5 bases and J by 10 bases, and 12 bases separated the two germline ends. The CDR3 length is 12 residues. This CDR3 is CASSKALDEQFF. The CDR3, as DNA: TGTGCCAGCAGCAAGGCACTCGACGAGCAGTTCTTC.